This passage covers 9 T cell receptor beta chains from one sample sequenced in a study of technical replicates of blood from a handful of donors. Some clones are missing from TCRdb's copy, which holds only in-frame ones; the method was immunoSEQ multiplex PCR. The sample shows about 62,000 clones, approximately 87% of them seen only once. The source material was PBMCs. The receptors shown here come from a human donor in good health. Some clones in this sample may be carry-over from other donors' samples.

The gene calls are TRBV18 and TRBJ2-7; 8 bases align to TRBD2. The CDR3 is made up of 13 amino acids. Germline V gives CDR1 KGHSH, CDR2 LQKENI. Germline trimming cut 3 bases from V and 7 bases from J; bases unmatched to any gene: 5. The CDR3 is CASSPFREGEQYF. CDR3 coding DNA: TGTGCCAGCTCACCCTTCCGGGAGGGTGAGCAGTACTTC.

J is TRBJ2-4 and V is TRBV4-3; D perhaps matches TRBD1 (6 bases). This CDR3 has 15 residues. V was pared by 5 bases and J by 8 bases, with 19 bases between. CDR1 and CDR2 (germline): LGHNA, YSLEER. CDR3 DNA: TGCGCCAGCAGCTCCCAATCGGGACATCCGGACATTCAGTACTTC. This codes for CASSSQSGHPDIQYF.

The gene calls are TRBV9 and TRBJ1-1, with D possibly matching TRBD1 (6 bases). This CDR3 is built from 16 residues. V shed 1 base and J shed 5 bases, with 18 bases lying between them. The germline V gene encodes CDR1 SGDLS and CDR2 YYNGEE. The CDR3 region is CASSVTTTGTQTEAFF. The CDR3 DNA reads TGTGCCAGCAGCGTAACTACAACCGGGACACAGACTGAAGCTTTCTTT.

V usage is TRBV30 and J usage is TRBJ2-1; TRBD2 matches at 8 bases. The CDR3 extends over 14 amino acids. Per germline, CDR1 GTSNPN and CDR2 SVGIG (reference sequence). The V gene end was trimmed by 2 bases and the J gene end by 10 bases; junction bases not matched to a gene: 10. The CDR3 sequence: CAWSPFAGGGEQFF. DNA for the CDR3: TGTGCCTGGAGTCCCTTTGCGGGAGGCGGCGAGCAGTTCTTC.

The chain is built from TRBV4-1 and TRBJ1-2; TRBD1 matches at 8 bases. The germline CDR1 and CDR2 sequences are MGHRA and YSYEKL. There are 16 residues in the CDR3. V was clipped by 5 bases and J by 2 bases; unmatched bases: 10. The CDR3 reads CASSVQQGVGNYGYTF. The CDR3 DNA reads as TGCGCCAGCAGCGTACAACAGGGGGTGGGGAACTATGGCTACACCTTC.

This chain links TRBV4-1 with TRBJ2-5; 10 positions match TRBD2. CDR3 length: 16 residues. After removal of 3 bases from V and 5 bases from J, the junction contained 9 bases not matched to a gene. CDR1 is MGHRA, CDR2 YSYEKL, per germline. The CDR3 is CASSQPLAGGSETQYF. The CDR3 DNA is TGCGCCAGCAGCCAGCCCTTAGCGGGAGGTAGCGAGACCCAGTACTTC.

The chain joins TRBV4-3 to TRBJ2-1, with no clear D. The CDR3 consists of 17 residues. Germline loops: CDR1 LGHNA, CDR2 YSLEER. V was cut by 1 base and J by 4 bases, with 17 bases left in between. CDR3 in amino acids: CASSQGYTQLAYNEQFF. The CDR3 nucleotides read TGCGCCAGCAGCCAAGGCTATACCCAATTAGCTTACAATGAGCAGTTCTTC.

This chain links TRBV30 with TRBJ2-4, with D perhaps TRBD2 (7 bases). This CDR3 region has 23 residues. Deletions cut 5 bases from V and 0 bases from J, with 38 bases between. Germline CDR1 GTSNPN, CDR2 SVGIG (reference sequence). For the CDR3, the DNA is TGTGCCTGGCACCCCGCGGTAGCGCGGGGGACATGGGCCACCATTTTAGCCAAAAACATTCAGTACTTC. Its translation is CAWHPAVARGTWATILAKNIQYF.

The chain links TRBV30 to TRBJ1-3; D unclear. Germline V lookup: CDR1 GTSNPN, CDR2 SVGIG (reference sequence). The CDR3 spans 14 residues. Trimming took 2 bases from V and 4 from J, leaving 12 bases between them. CDR3 amino acids: CAWSSGLSGNTIYF. The DNA of the CDR3 is TGTGCCTGGAGTAGCGGTCTTTCAGGAAACACCATATATTTT.